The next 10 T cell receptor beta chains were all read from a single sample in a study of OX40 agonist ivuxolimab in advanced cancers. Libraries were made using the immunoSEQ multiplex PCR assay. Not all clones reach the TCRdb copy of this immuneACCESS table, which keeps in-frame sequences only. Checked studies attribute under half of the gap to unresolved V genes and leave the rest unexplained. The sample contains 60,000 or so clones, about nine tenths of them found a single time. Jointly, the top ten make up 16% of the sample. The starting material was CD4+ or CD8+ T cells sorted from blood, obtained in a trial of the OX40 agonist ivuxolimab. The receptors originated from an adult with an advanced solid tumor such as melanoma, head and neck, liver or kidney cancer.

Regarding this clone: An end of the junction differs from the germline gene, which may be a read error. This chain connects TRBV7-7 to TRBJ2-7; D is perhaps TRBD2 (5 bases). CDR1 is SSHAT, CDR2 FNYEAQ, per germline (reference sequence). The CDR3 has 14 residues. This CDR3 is CASSLSLQGGEQYF. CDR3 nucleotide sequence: TGTGCTAGCAGCTTATCCCTCCAAGGAGGCGAGCAGTACTTC.

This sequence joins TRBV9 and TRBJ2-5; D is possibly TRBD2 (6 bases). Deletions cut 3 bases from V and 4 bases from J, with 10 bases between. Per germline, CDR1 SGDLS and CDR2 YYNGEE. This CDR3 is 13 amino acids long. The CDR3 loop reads CASSAGLVETQYF. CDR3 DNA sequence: TGTGCCAGCAGCGCGGGACTTGTAGAGACCCAGTACTTC.

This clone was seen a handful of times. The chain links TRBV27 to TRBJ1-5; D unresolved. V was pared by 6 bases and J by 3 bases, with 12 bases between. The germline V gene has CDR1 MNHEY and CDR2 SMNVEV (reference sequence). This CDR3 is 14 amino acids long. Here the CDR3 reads CASRKDFPNQPQHF. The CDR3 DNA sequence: TGTGCCAGCAGGAAAGATTTTCCCAATCAGCCCCAGCATTTT.

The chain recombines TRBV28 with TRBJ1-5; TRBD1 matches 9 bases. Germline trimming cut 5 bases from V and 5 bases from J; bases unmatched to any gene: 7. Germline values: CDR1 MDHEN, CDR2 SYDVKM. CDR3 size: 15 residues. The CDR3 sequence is CASSPGQGRYQPQHF. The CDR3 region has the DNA TGTGCCAGCAGTCCTGGACAGGGGAGGTATCAGCCCCAGCATTTT.

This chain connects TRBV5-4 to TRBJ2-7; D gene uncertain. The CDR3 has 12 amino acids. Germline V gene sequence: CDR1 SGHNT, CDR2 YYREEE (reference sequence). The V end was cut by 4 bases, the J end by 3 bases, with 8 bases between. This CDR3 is CASSAVGYEQYF. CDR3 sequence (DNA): TGTGCCAGCAGCGCAGTGGGCTACGAGCAGTACTTC.

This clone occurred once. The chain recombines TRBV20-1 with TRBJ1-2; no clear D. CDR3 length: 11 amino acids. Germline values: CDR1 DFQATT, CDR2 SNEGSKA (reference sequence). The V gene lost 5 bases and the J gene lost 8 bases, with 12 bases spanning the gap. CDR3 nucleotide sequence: TGCAGTGCTGGCCTCCGACAAGGCTACACCTTC. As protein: CSAGLRQGYTF.

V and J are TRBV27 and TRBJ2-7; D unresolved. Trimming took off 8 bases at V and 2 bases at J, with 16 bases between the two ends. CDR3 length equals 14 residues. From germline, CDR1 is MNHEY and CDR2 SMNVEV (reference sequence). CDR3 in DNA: TGTGCCAGCCAAAGGATACTTCAAACCTACGAGCAGTACTTC. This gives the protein CASQRILQTYEQYF.

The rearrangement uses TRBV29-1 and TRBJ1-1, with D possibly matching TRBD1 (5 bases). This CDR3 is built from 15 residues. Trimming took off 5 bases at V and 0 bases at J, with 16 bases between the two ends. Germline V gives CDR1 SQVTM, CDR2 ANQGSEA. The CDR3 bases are TGCAGCGTTCTGATGCAGGGAGGAGTGAACACTGAAGCTTTCTTT. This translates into CSVLMQGGVNTEAFF.

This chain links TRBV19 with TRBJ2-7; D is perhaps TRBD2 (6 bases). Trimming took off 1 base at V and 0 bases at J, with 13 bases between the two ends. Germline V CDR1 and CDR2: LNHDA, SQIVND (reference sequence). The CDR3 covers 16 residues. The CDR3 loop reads CASSIGGSGNSYEQYF. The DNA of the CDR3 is TGTGCCAGTAGTATAGGAGGTAGCGGAAACTCCTACGAGCAGTACTTC.

The CDR3 nucleotides are TGTGCCAGCAGCTTATTGTGGGAAATGAGCTATGGCTACACCTTC. Translating it yields CASSLLWEMSYGYTF. The chain links TRBV11-2 to TRBJ1-2; D uncertain. Trimming left V 2 bases short and J 4 bases short, with 14 bases between. The CDR3 has 15 residues. CDR1 is SGHAT and CDR2 is FQNNGV in the germline V gene.